The following is a T cell receptor beta chain sequence with its context. This record belongs to a study of T-cell memory formation after mild COVID-19. TCRdb re-called the 5' RACE reads through MiXCR, storing one row per CDR3 protein. The data hold over 400,000 distinct CDR3 sequences, with 20% to 25% observed a single time. V was cut by 3 bases and J by 3 bases, with 15 bases left in between. There are 14 residues in the CDR3. CDR1 is DFQATT and CDR2 is SNEGSKA in the germline V gene (reference sequence). The material sequenced was PBMCs or a T cell subset sorted from them (not recorded which). The rearrangement links TRBV20-1 to TRBJ2-7; D is possibly TRBD2 (5 bases). The clonotype was recovered from an adult woman who had mild COVID-19 (a few samples of this study predate the infection). Cell type and time point are not known. The CDR3 here is CSARTLTDYYEQYF. The CDR3, as DNA: TGCAGTGCTAGGACCCTGACTGACTACTACGAGCAGTACTTC.